The 30 T cell receptor beta chains below come from one sample, sequenced in a study of cytomegalovirus exposure and HLA in healthy donors. 60 Vbeta and 13 Jbeta primers were used in PCR. Data came from immunoSEQ multiplex PCR; TCRdb stores just in-frame clones and leaves some out. The sample has around 150,000 clones; the top ten hold under 2.5%. Material for sequencing was PBMCs. The origin of the receptors is a man aged 25 to 45 in good health and CMV-seronegative.

V usage is TRBV5-6 and J usage is TRBJ2-2, with TRBD2 as a possible D gene (5 bases). With 2 bases removed from V and 3 bases from J, the gap between germline ends came to 11 bases. The V gene's germline CDR1 is SGHDT and CDR2 YYEEEE. The CDR3 is 15 amino acids. CDR3 in amino acids: CASSFEGGYTGELFF. The CDR3 DNA is TGTGCCAGCAGCTTTGAGGGCGGCTACACCGGGGAGCTGTTTTTT.

J is TRBJ2-5 and V is TRBV19; 8 bases line up with TRBD2. This CDR3 is 15 amino acids long. The V segment lost 3 bases and the J segment 4 bases; nucleotides outside the gene matches: 7. Germline CDR1 and CDR2: LNHDA and SQIVND (reference sequence). CDR3 nucleotide sequence: TGTGCCAGTAGTATCTGGGGGACTAGTCCAGAGACCCAGTACTTC. This gives the protein CASSIWGTSPETQYF.

CDR3 coding DNA: TGTGCCAGCAGCTTAGGGGCAGGGGAGAGGGAGACCCAGTACTTC. It codes for CASSLGAGERETQYF. The chain combines TRBV7-2 with TRBJ2-5, with TRBD1 as a possible D gene (6 bases). CDR1 SGHTA and CDR2 FQGNSA come from the germline V gene. The ends were cut back, 1 base at V and 5 bases at J, with 14 bases in the middle. The CDR3 runs 15 residues.

The rearrangement uses TRBV27 and TRBJ1-5; TRBD1 might be the D (6 bases). The germline CDR1 and CDR2 sequences are MNHEY and SMNVEV (reference sequence). The CDR3 extends over 16 amino acids. V gave up 6 bases and J gave up 2 bases, with 17 bases separating them. The CDR3 loop is CASRGAVAGGNQPQHF. CDR3 sequence (DNA): TGTGCCAGCAGGGGGGCTGTGGCGGGGGGCAATCAGCCCCAGCATTTT.

V is TRBV11-2 and J is TRBJ2-3; possible D gene TRBD1, 6 bases. The ends were cut back, 5 bases at V and 0 bases at J, with 12 bases in the middle. This CDR3 spans 15 amino acids. CDR1 and CDR2 (germline): SGHAT, FQNNGV. The CDR3 is CASSRWTASTDTQYF. DNA for the CDR3: TGTGCCAGCAGCCGATGGACAGCTAGCACAGATACGCAGTATTTT.

CDR3 nucleotide sequence: TGTGCCAGCAGCCCCCCCGGGACAGGGGAAGAGACCCAGTACTTC. This translates into CASSPPGTGEETQYF. The V and J genes are TRBV7-9 and TRBJ2-5; 10 nucleotides align to TRBD1. The ends lost 5 bases at V and 3 bases at J; junction bases unmatched: 6. This CDR3 comprises 15 residues. Germline CDR1 and CDR2: SEHNR and FQNEAQ (reference sequence).

V gene TRBV18 combines with J gene TRBJ2-3; the D is unclear. Germline values: CDR1 KGHSH, CDR2 LQKENI. The V end lost 3 bases, the J end lost 6 bases, and 16 bases lay between the germline ends. The CDR3 is 15 amino acids. The CDR3 DNA is TGTGCCAGCTCACCCCAGAGTTTACACGGGGATACGCAGTATTTT. This gives the protein CASSPQSLHGDTQYF.

The chain joins TRBV18 to TRBJ2-5; D gene unclear. CDR1 and CDR2 from the germline V gene are KGHSH and LQKENI. The CDR3 covers 15 residues. V was shortened by 2 bases and J by 0 bases, with 10 bases between the two germline ends. CDR3 nucleotide sequence: TGTGCCAGCTCACCAAGGAGTTGGGACCAAGAGACCCAGTACTTC. It is translated as CASSPRSWDQETQYF.

The chain combines TRBV18 with TRBJ2-1; weak D call: TRBD2 (6 bases). Trimming removed 4 bases from V and 5 bases from J, with 9 bases in between. The germline gives CDR1 KGHSH, CDR2 LQKENI. The CDR3 has 13 residues. CDR3 nucleotide sequence: TGTGCCAGCTCACTGGGACTCGACAATGAGCAGTTCTTC. Its translation is CASSLGLDNEQFF.

This rearrangement joins TRBV5-1 to TRBJ2-3; a possible D gene is TRBD2 (5 bases). V lost 4 bases and J 3 bases, leaving 18 bases between the germline ends. The CDR3 consists of 16 residues. Germline V gene sequence: CDR1 SGHRS, CDR2 YFSETQ. DNA for the CDR3: TGCGCCAGCAGCCGCTCGGTCACCGAGGGTACAGATACGCAGTATTTT. Residues: CASSRSVTEGTDTQYF.

The rearrangement joins TRBV27 to TRBJ2-7, with D perhaps TRBD2 (6 bases). The CDR3 totals 14 residues. Germline V lookup: CDR1 MNHEY, CDR2 SMNVEV (reference sequence). V lost 1 base and J 3 bases, leaving 10 bases between the germline ends. The CDR3 reads CASSLWQEGYEQYF. The CDR3 DNA sequence: TGTGCCAGCAGTTTATGGCAGGAGGGCTACGAGCAGTACTTC.

V and J are TRBV19 and TRBJ2-5, with a weak D call TRBD1 (6 bases). The DNA end favors TRBJ2-7, so the J call may be wrong. Germline CDR1 reads LNHDA; CDR2 reads SQIVND (reference sequence). The CDR3 runs 15 residues. The CDR3, as DNA: TGTGCCAGTAGTATCGAACAGGGAAACTCCTACGAGCAGTACTTC. Amino acid sequence: CASSIEQGNSYEQYF.

The CDR3 DNA reads TGTGCCAGCAGAAAACAGAACACTGAAGCTTTCTTT. Protein product: CASRKQNTEAFF. The chain employs TRBV27 and TRBJ1-1, with no clear D. Trimming pared 6 bases from V and 1 base from J, leaving 6 bases between. This CDR3 region has 12 residues. The germline CDR1 and CDR2 sequences are MNHEY and SMNVEV (reference sequence).

The chain employs TRBV27 and TRBJ2-3; D not resolved. The CDR3 runs 16 residues. Germline CDR1 MNHEY, CDR2 SMNVEV (reference sequence). V was trimmed by 5 bases and J by 0 bases, leaving 15 bases between them. The CDR3 nucleotides read TGTGCCAGCAGTCTTACCCCGCGGAAGAGCACAGATACGCAGTATTTT. It yields the protein CASSLTPRKSTDTQYF.

The gene calls are TRBV7-3 and TRBJ2-3, with 14 bases fitting TRBD2. After removal of 5 bases from V and 5 bases from J, the junction contained 6 bases not matched to a gene. The CDR3 is 16 amino acids. Germline CDR1 reads SGHTA; CDR2 reads FQGTGA. This CDR3 is CASSPRLAGGGDTQYF. In DNA, the CDR3 is TGTGCCAGCAGCCCCCGACTAGCGGGGGGGGGAGATACGCAGTATTTT.

The chain combines TRBV2 with TRBJ2-1; D uncertain. Trimming shortened V by 4 bases and J by 7 bases, and 8 bases separated the two germline ends. Germline V lookup: CDR1 SNHLY, CDR2 FYNNEI. The CDR3 runs 12 residues. CDR3 bases: TGTGCCAGCAGTGGCGAGGCAAATGAGCAGTTCTTC. Translating gives CASSGEANEQFF.

Regarding this clone: This sample also contains other DNA sequences that code for the same CDR3. The chain carries TRBV7-2 and TRBJ1-1; 7 positions match TRBD1. V was clipped by 2 bases and J by 1 base; unmatched bases: 1. The CDR3 extends over 14 amino acids. Germline lookup yields CDR1 SGHTA and CDR2 FQGNSA. CDR3: CASSLRGRNTEAFF. In DNA, the CDR3 is TGTGCCAGCAGCTTAAGGGGGCGGAACACTGAAGCTTTCTTT.

This chain joins TRBV5-5 and TRBJ1-1; 9 bases match TRBD1. Germline V CDR1 and CDR2: SGHKS, YYEKEE (reference sequence). There are 16 residues in the CDR3. V shed 3 bases and J 4 bases; nucleotides not matched to a gene: 10. The CDR3 here is CASSSRDRVSSTEAFF. Here the CDR3 DNA reads TGTGCCAGCAGCTCCCGGGACAGGGTTTCAAGCACTGAAGCTTTCTTT.

This chain connects TRBV5-1 to TRBJ1-1; perhaps TRBD1 as D (6 bases). The CDR3 length is 15 residues. From germline, CDR1 is SGHRS and CDR2 YFSETQ. Trimming took off 2 bases at V and 5 bases at J, with 16 bases between the two ends. Written as DNA, the CDR3 is TGCGCCAGCAGCTTTGGGGGGGCGAGGGAAACTGAAGCTTTCTTT. It codes for CASSFGGARETEAFF.

The gene calls are TRBV7-2 and TRBJ2-7, with a possible D match to TRBD2 (6 bases). Germline V gene lookup returns CDR1 SGHTA and CDR2 FQGNSA. The CDR3 runs 15 residues. V lost 5 bases, J lost 1 base, and 15 bases lay in between. CDR3 protein: CASSPSFAGSYEQYF. The CDR3, as DNA: TGTGCCAGCAGCCCGTCATTTGCGGGGTCCTACGAGCAGTACTTC.

The chain is built from TRBV10-3 and TRBJ2-3; 10 bases are shared with TRBD2. Trimming took 8 bases from V and 6 from J; bases not matched to a gene: 8. Germline CDR1 reads ENHRY; CDR2 reads SYGVKD. The CDR3 spans 14 residues. The CDR3 DNA reads TGTGCCATCCTCCCAGCGGGAGGGCCGGATACGCAGTATTTT. This gives the protein CAILPAGGPDTQYF.

The gene calls are TRBV6-1 and TRBJ2-7; TRBD2 matches 10 bases. The CDR3 runs to 15 residues. Germline loops: CDR1 MNHNS, CDR2 SASEGT. The ends lost 2 bases at V and 0 bases at J; junction bases unmatched: 1. The CDR3 DNA is TGTGCCAGCAGTGAATCTAGCGGGAGCTCCTACGAGCAGTACTTC. This gives the protein CASSESSGSSYEQYF.

The gene calls are TRBV10-2 and TRBJ2-3; 15 nucleotides match TRBD2. Germline CDR1 is WSHSY and CDR2 is SAAADI. After removal of 8 bases from V and 5 bases from J, the junction contained 8 bases not matched to a gene. The CDR3 extends over 16 amino acids. The chain's CDR3 is CASAWGLAGGRDTQYF. In DNA, the CDR3 is TGCGCCAGCGCGTGGGGACTAGCGGGAGGAAGAGATACGCAGTATTTT.

This chain uses TRBV7-6 with TRBJ1-3, with 7 bases that match TRBD1. V trimming: 5 bases; J trimming: 0 bases; junction bases outside the gene matches: 7. CDR3 length equals 16 residues. The germline V gene encodes CDR1 SGHVS and CDR2 FNYEAQ. The CDR3 here is CASSITGANSGNTIYF. As DNA, the CDR3 is TGTGCCAGCAGCATAACAGGGGCGAACTCTGGAAACACCATATATTTT.

The chain links TRBV7-9 to TRBJ1-5, with TRBD1 matching over 8 bases. V lost 4 bases to trimming and J lost 11 bases; unmatched junction nucleotides: 7. Per the germline V gene, CDR1 is SEHNR and CDR2 is FQNEAQ (reference sequence). CDR3 length equals 13 residues. CDR3: CASSSLTGEAQHF. The CDR3 coding sequence is TGTGCCAGCAGCTCTTTGACAGGGGAAGCCCAGCATTTT.

The chain combines TRBV4-1 with TRBJ2-7; 9 nucleotides match TRBD1. The length of the CDR3 is 13 residues. V gave up 5 bases and J gave up 3 bases; unmatched junction bases: 2. From germline, CDR1 is MGHRA and CDR2 YSYEKL. DNA for the CDR3: TGCGCCAGCAGCGCGGACAGGGGCTACGAGCAGTACTTC. It is translated as CASSADRGYEQYF.

The chain has TRBV6-5 and TRBJ2-1; 8 nucleotides align to TRBD1. V lost 7 bases and J lost 4; bases outside the gene matches: 6. Looked up from germline, CDR1 is MNHEY and CDR2 is SVGAGI. This CDR3 contains 14 residues. The CDR3 coding sequence is TGTGCCAGCACGATGGGACAGGAATACAATGAGCAGTTCTTC. Translation gives CASTMGQEYNEQFF.

The rearrangement uses TRBV21-1 and TRBJ1-5; TRBD1 was called by the table and not checked on the DNA. TRBV21-1 represents a pseudogene. The CDR3 has 15 residues. The CDR3 DNA reads as TGTGCCAGCACCCAGGGCGTAGAGGGCAATCAGCCCCAGCATTTT. Its translation is CASTQGVEGNQPQHF.

V gene TRBV5-1 combines with J gene TRBJ2-7, with D unclear. Trimming took off 2 bases at V and 2 bases at J, with 14 bases between the two ends. This CDR3 comprises 15 residues. Germline V gene lookup returns CDR1 SGHRS and CDR2 YFSETQ. The DNA for the CDR3 is TGCGCCAGCAGCTTACACGATTTCCCTCCCTACGAGCAGTACTTC. Translating it yields CASSLHDFPPYEQYF.

The rearrangement links TRBV25-1 to TRBJ2-6; possibly TRBD2 for D (6 bases). There are 18 residues in the CDR3. Germline values: CDR1 MGHDK, CDR2 SYGVNS. Trimming stripped 3 bases from V and 0 bases from J, with 15 bases between. The CDR3 here is CASSEGGWALSGANVLTF. In DNA form, the CDR3 reads TGTGCCAGCAGTGAGGGAGGATGGGCTCTCTCTGGGGCCAACGTCCTGACTTTC. Combining the CDR3 with reference TRBV25-1 and TRBJ2-6 gives the whole variable domain EADIYQTPRYLVIGTGKKITLECSQTMGHDKMYWYQQDPGMELHLIHYSYGVNSTEKGDLSSESTVSRIRTEHFPLTLESARPSHTSQYLCASSEGGWALSGANVLTFGAGSRLTVL.